These 7 T cell receptor beta chains share one sample of origin, sequenced in a study of blood T cells in healthy people across ages. Then a second PCR, running about 6 to 12 cycles, was carried out with a sample-barcoded 5' primer and a J-beta primer mix. One entry per CDR3 protein, called by TCRdb with MiXCR from the 5' RACE reads. This repertoire shows some 860,000 distinct CDR3 sequences, more than 50% found once; its top ten account for 25% to 30%. The source material was blood. The receptor source for this set is a man aged 35-49 years in good health.

The chain combines TRBV11-2 with TRBJ1-1, with 9 positions matching TRBD1. Germline assignment: CDR1 SGHAT and CDR2 FQNNGV. V was clipped by 5 bases and J by 13 bases; unmatched bases: 8. The CDR3 spans 12 residues. This chain's CDR3 is CASSVRQGEVFF. The CDR3 coding sequence is TGTGCCAGCAGCGTCCGACAGGGGGAGGTTTTCTTT.

The chain recombines TRBV4-3 with TRBJ1-5, with a possible D match to TRBD1 (6 bases). Germline V CDR1 and CDR2: LGHNA, YSLEER. The CDR3 has 16 amino acids. The V and J ends lost 2 bases and 2 bases respectively, with 13 bases between them. CDR3 amino acids: CASSQQGGIGNQPQHF. In nucleotides, the CDR3 is TGCGCCAGCAGCCAACAAGGGGGAATTGGCAATCAGCCCCAGCATTTT.

The rearrangement links TRBV20-1 to TRBJ2-1, with 12 bases aligning to TRBD2. The trim removed 6 bases at V and 0 bases at J, leaving 3 bases unmatched. Germline V CDR1 and CDR2: DFQATT, SNEGSKA (reference sequence). The CDR3 is made up of 15 amino acids. CDR3 in amino acids: CSAPSGGASYNEQFF. In nucleotides, the CDR3 is TGCAGTGCCCCTAGCGGGGGGGCCTCCTACAATGAGCAGTTCTTC.

This clonotype has more than one count but fewer than ten. The chain has TRBV29-1 and TRBJ1-1; D is undetermined. The germline gives CDR1 SQVTM, CDR2 ANQGSEA. The CDR3 contains 13 residues. V dropped 6 bases and J dropped 1 base, with 12 bases sitting between them. The CDR3 reads CSVAGWANTEAFF. CDR3 nucleotides: TGCAGCGTCGCCGGGTGGGCGAACACTGAAGCTTTCTTT.

This clonotype came up a few times. The chain has TRBV6-6 and TRBJ2-3, with 7 bases identical to TRBD1. The CDR3 sequence is 15 residues long. J lost 1 base, V lost 6 bases, and 7 bases had no gene match. Per the germline V gene, CDR1 is MNHNY and CDR2 is SVGAGI (reference sequence). Here the CDR3 DNA reads TGTGCCAGCAGAGAACAGGGGACGGGCACAGATACGCAGTATTTT. It specifies CASREQGTGTDTQYF.

CDR3 in amino acids: CASSLWVAGARQETQYF. The CDR3 region has the DNA TGTGCCAGCAGCTTATGGGTAGCGGGAGCGCGACAAGAGACCCAGTACTTC. The V gene is TRBV11-2, the J gene TRBJ2-5, with 9 bases fitting TRBD2. There are 17 residues in the CDR3. The V segment lost 2 bases and the J segment 2 bases; nucleotides outside the gene matches: 9. Germline CDR1 is SGHAT and CDR2 is FQNNGV.

A few counts support this clonotype. V gene TRBV29-1 combines with J gene TRBJ2-7, with 7 bases that match TRBD2. Germline CDR1 SQVTM, CDR2 ANQGSEA. Trimming took 7 bases from V and 3 from J; bases not matched to a gene: 9. This CDR3 has 13 residues. As DNA, the CDR3 is TGCAGCGCCAGGGAGGGGTTGGACTACGAGCAGTACTTC. Amino acids: CSAREGLDYEQYF.